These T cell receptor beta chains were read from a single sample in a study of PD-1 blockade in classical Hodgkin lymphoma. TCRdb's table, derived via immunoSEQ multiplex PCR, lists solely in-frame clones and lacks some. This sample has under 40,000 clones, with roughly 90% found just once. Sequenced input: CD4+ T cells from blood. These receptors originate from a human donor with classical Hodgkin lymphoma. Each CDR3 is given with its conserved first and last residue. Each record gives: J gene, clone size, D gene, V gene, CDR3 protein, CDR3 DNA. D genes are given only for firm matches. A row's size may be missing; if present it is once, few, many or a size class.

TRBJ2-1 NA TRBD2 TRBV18 CASSPTSGRDEQFF TGTGCCAGCTCGCCGACTAGCGGGAGGGATGAGCAGTTCTTC
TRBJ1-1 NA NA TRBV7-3 CASSSRRDTEAFF TGTGCCAGCAGCTCACGGAGGGACACTGAAGCTTTCTTT
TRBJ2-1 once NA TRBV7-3 CASSPGGTGRAEQFF TGTGCCAGCAGCCCCGGGGGGACAGGCAGGGCTGAGCAGTTCTTC
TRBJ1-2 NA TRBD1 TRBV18 CASSPPKGAINYGYTF TGTGCCAGCTCACCACCAAAGGGGGCTATCAACTATGGCTACACCTTC
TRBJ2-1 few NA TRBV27 CASSPQRGSSYNEQFF TGTGCCAGCAGTCCCCAGCGAGGAAGCTCCTACAATGAGCAGTTCTTC
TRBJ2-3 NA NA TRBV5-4 CASSLGGGGWTDTQYF TGTGCCAGCAGCTTGGGTGGAGGAGGTTGGACAGATACGCAGTATTTT
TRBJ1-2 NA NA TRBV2 CASSEALGGGYTF TGTGCCAGCAGTGAAGCGCTAGGGGGTGGCTACACCTTC
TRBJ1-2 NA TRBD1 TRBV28 CASSLIDRGGYGYTF TGTGCCAGCAGTTTAATCGACAGGGGTGGTTATGGCTACACCTTC
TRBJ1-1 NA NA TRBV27 CASSPTVNTEAFF TGTGCCAGCAGTCCTACAGTGAACACTGAAGCTTTCTTT
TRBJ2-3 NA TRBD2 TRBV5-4 CASSRTSGGLGTDTQYF TGTGCCAGCAGCCGGACTAGCGGGGGGCTCGGCACAGATACGCAGTATTTT
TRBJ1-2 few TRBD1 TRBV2 CASSGDSGGYTF TGTGCCAGCAGTGGGGACAGTGGTGGCTACACCTTC
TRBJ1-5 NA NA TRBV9 CASSPRSGVEQPQHF TGTGCCAGCAGCCCTCGTTCAGGGGTTGAGCAGCCCCAGCATTTT
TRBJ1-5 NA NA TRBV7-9 CASSLNWNQPQHF TGTGCCAGCAGCTTAAATTGGAATCAGCCCCAGCATTTT
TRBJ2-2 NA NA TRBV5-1 CASSEGRGSPGELFF TGCGCCAGCAGCGAAGGACGCGGGTCACCCGGGGAGCTGTTTTTT
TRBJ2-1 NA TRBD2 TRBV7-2 CASFRDGGRVYEQFF TGTGCCAGCTTTCGGGATGGCGGGAGGGTCTATGAGCAGTTCTTC
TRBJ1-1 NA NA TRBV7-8 CASSLEQGLTEAFF TGTGCCAGCAGCTTAGAACAGGGCCTCACTGAAGCTTTCTTT
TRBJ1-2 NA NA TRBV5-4 CASSLGTGQVYGYTF TGTGCCAGCAGCCTCGGGACCGGGCAGGTCTATGGCTACACCTTC
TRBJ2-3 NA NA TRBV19 CASRKTGYEADTQYF TGTGCCAGTAGAAAAACAGGGTATGAAGCAGATACGCAGTATTTT
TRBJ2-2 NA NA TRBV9 CASRGEGGELFF TGTGCCAGCAGGGGAGAGGGCGGGGAGCTGTTTTTT
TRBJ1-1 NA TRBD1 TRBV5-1 CASSTGIERTQAFF TGCGCCAGCTCGACAGGGATTGAGAGGACACAAGCTTTCTTT
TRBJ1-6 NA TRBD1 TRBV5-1 CASSREGAIGSPLHF TGCGCCAGCAGCCGAGAGGGGGCTATAGGTTCACCCCTCCACTTT
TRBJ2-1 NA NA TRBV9 CASSPRLVPNEQFF TGTGCCAGCAGCCCGCGACTCGTACCCAATGAGCAGTTCTTC
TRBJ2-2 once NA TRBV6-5 CASTDTATGELFF TGTGCCAGTACCGACACCGCCACCGGGGAGCTGTTTTTT
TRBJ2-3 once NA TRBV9 CASSVEVAVDTQYF TGTGCCAGCAGCGTAGAGGTAGCGGTAGATACGCAGTATTTT
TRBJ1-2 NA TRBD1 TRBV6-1 CASTLRGQGAYGYTF TGTGCCAGCACTCTAAGGGGACAGGGGGCTTATGGCTACACCTTC
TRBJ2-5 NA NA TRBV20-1 CSSLGRETQYF TGCAGCTCACTAGGCCGGGAGACCCAGTACTTC
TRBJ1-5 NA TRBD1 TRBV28 CASSSPTGNQPQHF TGTGCCAGCAGTTCCCCGACAGGGAATCAGCCCCAGCATTTT